Listed below are T cell receptor beta chains from one sample, sequenced in a study of identical twins. TCRdb re-derived calls from the 5' RACE reads in MiXCR, one entry per CDR3 protein. The repertoire holds some 260,000 distinct CDR3 sequences, more than 13% seen once, with 8.8% in the top ten. The sample taken for sequencing was memory (CD45RO+) T cells sorted from blood. These receptors were collected from a woman aged 18-29 years in good health. Each CDR3 is given with its conserved first and last residue. D genes are given only for firm matches. Some rows have no size entry. The others give once, few or many, or a class for an expanded clone.

J,size,D,V,DNA,CDR3
TRBJ2-7,few,NA,TRBV5-1,TGCGCCAGCAGCTTGGAGTCGGGATCCTCCTACGAGCAGTACTTC,CASSLESGSSYEQYF
TRBJ1-1,few,NA,TRBV14,TGTGCCAGCAGCCAGCCCGGGACACTCTCTGAAGCTTTCTTT,CASSQPGTLSEAFF
TRBJ2-3,NA,NA,TRBV27,TGTGCCAGCAGTTTTACCCACACAGATACGCAGTATTTT,CASSFTHTDTQYF
TRBJ2-1,few,TRBD1,TRBV12-3/TRBV12-4,TGTGCCAGCAGTAAAGACAGGGGCCCTCCCTACAATGAGCAGTTCTTC,CASSKDRGPPYNEQFF
TRBJ2-7,few,NA,TRBV29-1,TGCAGCGTTTTCCGGGACACCTACGAGCAGTACTTC,CSVFRDTYEQYF
TRBJ2-3,few,NA,TRBV7-2,TGTGCCAGCAGCCCGATGGGGCAGGGCGGTAGGGCGCAGTATTTT,CASSPMGQGGRAQYF
TRBJ2-3,few,TRBD1,TRBV5-1,TGCGCCAGCAGCTTGCGGGACAGTTACACAGATACGCAGTATTTT,CASSLRDSYTDTQYF
TRBJ2-7,many,TRBD2,TRBV18,TGTGCCAGCTCACCATCACTAAGACTAGCGGGAGGTGCCTACGAGCAGTACTTC,CASSPSLRLAGGAYEQYF
TRBJ1-2,NA,NA,TRBV5-1,TGCGCCAGCAGCCGGACCGGGGACCCAAAACCCTATGGCTACACCTTC,CASSRTGDPKPYGYTF
TRBJ2-5,few,TRBD2,TRBV9,TGTGCCAGCAGCGGCCCACTAGCGGGAGTCCCGGAGACCCAGTACTTC,CASSGPLAGVPETQYF
TRBJ2-3,many,NA,TRBV7-9,TGTGCCAGCAGCCGATGGACCTTCTCCGCAAAAGATACGCAGTATTTT,CASSRWTFSAKDTQYF
TRBJ2-5,few,NA,TRBV6-1,TGTGCCAGCAGTGAAGGGGCAGGGGCAGAGACCCAGTACTTC,CASSEGAGAETQYF
TRBJ2-1,NA,NA,TRBV2,TGTGCCAGCAGCCCGACGAGCAATGAGCAGTTCTTC,CASSPTSNEQFF
TRBJ2-1,few,NA,TRBV5-1,TGCGCCAGCAGCCTTCTTACGGGACCAAAGTTCTTC,CASSLLTGPKFF
TRBJ2-7,NA,TRBD1,TRBV10-3,TGTGCCATCAGTGGGGACAGCGGCTCCTACGAGCAGTACTTC,CAISGDSGSYEQYF
TRBJ2-3,once,NA,TRBV5-1,TGCGCCAGCAGCTTGGGGGCAGGATTCAGCACAGATACGCAGTATTTT,CASSLGAGFSTDTQYF
TRBJ2-3,NA,TRBD2,TRBV9,TGTGCCAGCAGCGTTTTCAGACTAGCGGGGAACACAGATACGCAGTATTTT,CASSVFRLAGNTDTQYF
TRBJ2-1,NA,TRBD2,TRBV20-1,TGCAGTGCTGAGGGACTAGCGGGAGGGCCTATAGTATCCTACAATGAGCAGTTCTTC,CSAEGLAGGPIVSYNEQFF
TRBJ2-1,NA,NA,TRBV29-1,TGCAGCGACCGGAGGGGGCCCTTCAATGAGCAGTTCTTC,CSDRRGPFNEQFF
TRBJ2-7,NA,NA,TRBV4-3,TGCGCCAGCAGCCAAGCGGTGGGAGTAAACTACGAGCAGAACTTC,CASSQAVGVNYEQNF
TRBJ2-2,few,NA,TRBV11-3,TGTGCCAGCAGCCCTGGACGTTTCGGGGAGCTGTTTTTT,CASSPGRFGELFF
TRBJ2-5,NA,TRBD1,TRBV5-1,TGCGCCGGCAGCTTGGGACAGGGGGTTGCAGAGACCCAGTACTTC,CAGSLGQGVAETQYF
TRBJ2-3,many,NA,TRBV7-3,TGTGCCACAAACTCACCCAGAGGGTCTCCAGATACGCAGTATTTT,CATNSPRGSPDTQYF
TRBJ2-2,few,TRBD2,TRBV25-1,TGTGCCAGCATTGGACTAGCGGGTACCGGGGAGCTGTTTTTT,CASIGLAGTGELFF
TRBJ2-1,few,TRBD2,TRBV20-1,TGCAGTGCTAGCCTAGCTAGCGGGAGCCGGTATGAGCAGTTCTTC,CSASLASGSRYEQFF
TRBJ2-3,NA,TRBD1,TRBV7-9,TGTGCCAGCAGCTTAGCGCGGACAGGGGAAGAGGCAGATACGCAGTATTTT,CASSLARTGEEADTQYF
TRBJ2-3,NA,TRBD2,TRBV11-2,TGTGCCTCAGCTCCTCTAGCGGGGGGGAAAAGAGATACGCAGTATTTT,CASAPLAGGKRDTQYF
TRBJ1-1,NA,NA,TRBV24-1,TGTGCCACCAGTGGCCACACCGGCACTGAAGCTTTCTTT,CATSGHTGTEAFF
TRBJ1-6,many,TRBD1,TRBV6-5,TGTGCCAGCAGCCGACAGGGGGCAGGAAATTCACCCCTCCACTTT,CASSRQGAGNSPLHF
TRBJ1-1,few,NA,TRBV7-9,TGTGCCAGCAGCTTAAGGCAGGTCATGAACACTGAAGCTTTCTTT,CASSLRQVMNTEAFF
TRBJ2-1,many,TRBD1,TRBV5-6,TGTGCCAGCAGGCTTGCCGGGACAGGAAAAAACAATGAGCAGTTCTTC,CASRLAGTGKNNEQFF
TRBJ2-7,NA,NA,TRBV5-1,TGCGCCAGCAGTCAAGGTTTTACCTACGAGCAGTACTTC,CASSQGFTYEQYF
TRBJ2-1,few,NA,TRBV6-6,TGTGCCAGCAGGCGCGTCAATGAGCAGTTCTTC,CASRRVNEQFF
TRBJ2-3,NA,NA,TRBV11-2,TGTGCCAGCAGCCGTGGGAGTATGATAACAGATACGCAGTATTTT,CASSRGSMITDTQYF
TRBJ2-1,NA,NA,TRBV20-1,TGCAGTGTCAAGAGGGGCGGTTTGAGGGGTAATGAGCAGTTCTTC,CSVKRGGLRGNEQFF
TRBJ1-2,few,NA,TRBV6-1,TGTGCCAGCAGGTTGAGGGAGACTAACTATGGCTACACCTTC,CASRLRETNYGYTF
TRBJ2-7,NA,NA,TRBV18,TGTGCCAGCTCATCGACAGGACTGGGCGACGAGCAGTACTTC,CASSSTGLGDEQYF
TRBJ1-6,few,NA,TRBV5-1,TGCGCCAGCAGTTGGACAACAAGCAATTCACCCCTCCACTTT,CASSWTTSNSPLHF
TRBJ2-2,NA,TRBD2,TRBV5-4,TGTGCCAGCAGCTCCTCGGGACTAGCGATTGGCGGGGAGCTGTTTTTT,CASSSSGLAIGGELFF
TRBJ2-5,few,NA,TRBV5-1,TGCGCCAGCAGCTTCCACCAGGGCGGGGAAGAGACCCAGTACTTC,CASSFHQGGEETQYF
TRBJ2-1,many,TRBD2,TRBV12-3/TRBV12-4,TGTGCCAGCACCCGACTAGCGGGAGGGCCGAATGAGCAGTTCTTC,CASTRLAGGPNEQFF
TRBJ2-5,few,TRBD2,TRBV9,TGTGCCAGCAGCGTACGGGGGGTCGAGACCCAGTACTTC,CASSVRGVETQYF
TRBJ2-2,NA,NA,TRBV2,TGTGCCAGCACGTGGGGGCGGACCGGGGAGCTGTTTTTT,CASTWGRTGELFF
TRBJ2-1,NA,TRBD1,TRBV6-2/TRBV6-3,TGTGCCAGCACCGACAGGGACAGGGGTGTCAATGAGCAGTTCTTC,CASTDRDRGVNEQFF
TRBJ1-1,NA,NA,TRBV5-6,TGTGCCAGCAGTCTCATGGCGGGGGGCACTGAAGCTTTCTTT,CASSLMAGGTEAFF
TRBJ1-5,few,NA,TRBV12-3/TRBV12-4,TGTGCCAGCAGTGAGGAAGGAACTCTCAATCAGCCCCAGCATTTT,CASSEEGTLNQPQHF
TRBJ2-7,few,TRBD1,TRBV10-2,TGCGCCAGTCTTCCGGGACAGACCTACGAGCAGTACTTC,CASLPGQTYEQYF
TRBJ1-2,few,NA,TRBV29-1,TGCAGCGTTGACACGAGGTCGCATGGCTACACCTTC,CSVDTRSHGYTF
TRBJ2-1,NA,TRBD2,TRBV7-9,TGTGCCAGCAGCCTACTAGCGGATCACAATGAGCAGTTCTTC,CASSLLADHNEQFF
TRBJ2-7,NA,NA,TRBV6-6,TGTGCCAGCAGTCCTGAGGGCGAGCAGTACTTC,CASSPEGEQYF
TRBJ2-1,NA,NA,TRBV20-1,TGCAGTGCCACCAACGACAGTTATAGGTTCTTC,CSATNDSYRFF
TRBJ2-5,NA,NA,TRBV6-5,TGTGCCAGCGCGGGGAATGAAGAGACCCAGTACTTC,CASAGNEETQYF
TRBJ1-1,many,NA,TRBV29-1,TGCAGCGTTGAAAGCGGGTGGGCCATGAACACTGAAGCTTTCTTT,CSVESGWAMNTEAFF